This T cell receptor beta chain was recorded in a study of blood T cell repertoires in COVID-19. Overall study: Sites in the United States, Italy and Spain provided acute and convalescent COVID-19 samples. In each case, the material was cDNA or gDNA derived from T cells, B-cell-depleted T cells, or PBMCs.

Losses at the gene ends were 0 bases for V and 0 bases for J; bases not matched to a gene: 2. In germline, CDR1 is SGHRS, CDR2 YFSETQ. The CDR3 has 16 residues. Study processing details: Cell counts per sample came from amplifying reference gene primers. Sequencing was performed with immunoSEQ multiplex PCR; in TCRdb, only in-frame clones are kept and a portion is missing. D and trimming were read from the DNA, whereas the V and J calls and clone size are those reported in that table. The data contain roughly 76,000 clones, 70% to 80% of them singletons. The sequenced sample was peripheral blood. This receptor was obtained from a man between 65 and 80 years old with acute or convalescent COVID-19. The chain combines TRBV5-1 with TRBJ1-3; the match to TRBD1 covers 8 bases. CDR3 protein: CASSLGQGASGNTIYF. The CDR3 region has the DNA TGCGCCAGCAGCTTGGGGCAGGGGGCCTCTGGAAACACCATATATTTT.